This T cell receptor beta chain was captured in a study of blood T cells in healthy people across ages. Primers used in a second PCR of about 6 to 11 cycles were a sample-barcoded 5' primer and a J-beta primer mix. TCRdb recomputed calls from the 5' RACE reads with MiXCR, one row per CDR3 protein. The repertoire has hundreds of thousands of distinct CDR3 sequences, 45% to 50% of them found once; the top ten carry 30% to 40%. With regard to this clonotype: The antigen is unknown.

V lost 6 bases, J lost 0 bases, and 15 bases lay in between. CDR1 MDHEN and CDR2 SYDVKM come from the germline V gene. This CDR3 region has 15 residues. Isolation per sample recovered at least 7 million PBMCs. Overall study findings and caveats: Diversity figures based on one million T cells were deemed too low. There were more naive CD4+ cells and higher diversity in long-lived donors than in aged donors. With unsorted PBMCs, a conclusive comparison of naive versus antigen-experienced cells was not possible.

The TCR comes from a woman in her sixties in good health. The sample comprised blood. The chain employs TRBV28 and TRBJ2-7; TRBD2 might be the D (6 bases). The chain's CDR3 is CASSTAGTDSYEQYF. CDR3 coding DNA: TGTGCCAGCAGCACAGCCGGGACTGACTCCTACGAGCAGTACTTC.